The entry below gives a single TCR beta chain sequence along with its context. This entry comes from a study of blood T cell repertoires in COVID-19. Here immunoSEQ multiplex PCR was the method, and the copy in TCRdb shows in-frame clones only, minus some. The sample includes around 200,000 clones, 80% to 90% of them seen just once. The CDR3 runs 14 residues. Trimming took 9 bases from V and 1 from J, leaving 14 bases between them. The sample taken for sequencing was peripheral blood. The chain links TRBV23-1 to TRBJ2-3; D unclear. TRBV23-1 is known as an ORF, though its function is uncertain. The TCR comes from a man aged 55-75 years with acute or convalescent COVID-19. CDR3 amino acids: CASQRRGRTDTQYF. Written as DNA, the CDR3 is TGCGCCAGTCAACGTCGCGGTCGCACAGATACGCAGTATTTT.